A selection of T cell receptor beta chains follows, all from one sample in a study of control samples from healthy donors and cancer patients. Some clones are missing from TCRdb's copy, which holds only in-frame ones; the method was immunoSEQ multiplex PCR. The sample records about 150,000 clones, about 94% being singletons. Sample: blood. The source is a man aged 35-49 years in good health. The CDR3 runs from the conserved cysteine through the conserved F or W. A D gene is named only where the DNA matches it firmly. Clone sizes are given selectively: once, few, many, or a class where the clone is expanded.

v_gene: TRBV19; j_gene: TRBJ2-4; abundance: -; d_gene: -; CDR3nt: TGTGCCAGTAGTATAGGTATTCGGGGGTCGGACATTCAGTACTTC; CDR3aa: CASSIGIRGSDIQYF
v_gene: TRBV18; j_gene: TRBJ1-5; abundance: -; d_gene: -; CDR3nt: TGTGCCAGCTCACCGGGTCTTAGCAATCAGCCCCAGCATTTT; CDR3aa: CASSPGLSNQPQHF
v_gene: TRBV7-9; j_gene: TRBJ1-2; abundance: -; d_gene: TRBD1; CDR3nt: TGTGCCAGCACCAGGGAGGATACAGGGGATGGCTACACCTTC; CDR3aa: CASTREDTGDGYTF
v_gene: TRBV30; j_gene: TRBJ2-3; abundance: -; d_gene: TRBD1; CDR3nt: TGTGCCTGCCTGACAGGGGGCCTCGATACGCAGTATTTT; CDR3aa: CACLTGGLDTQYF
v_gene: TRBV24-1; j_gene: TRBJ2-3; abundance: -; d_gene: TRBD2; CDR3nt: TGTGCCACCAGTTACGCTAGCGGGGGATCCACAGATACGCAGTATTTT; CDR3aa: CATSYASGGSTDTQYF
v_gene: TRBV23-1; j_gene: TRBJ1-6; abundance: -; d_gene: TRBD1; CDR3nt: TGCGCCAGCAGGAGGGGCTCGGGACAGGGGGACGGTTCCTATAATTCACCCCTCCACTTT; CDR3aa: CASRRGSGQGDGSYNSPLHF
v_gene: TRBV7-8; j_gene: TRBJ1-1; abundance: once; d_gene: -; CDR3nt: TGTGCCAGCAGCTTAGATGGGGGCACTGAAGCTTTCTTT; CDR3aa: CASSLDGGTEAFF
v_gene: TRBV30; j_gene: TRBJ1-4; abundance: -; d_gene: TRBD1; CDR3nt: TGTGCCTGGAGCCGGACAGGGATTAATGAAAAACTGTTTTTT; CDR3aa: CAWSRTGINEKLFF
v_gene: TRBV19; j_gene: TRBJ1-5; abundance: -; d_gene: -; CDR3nt: TGTGCCAGTAGTAATCCGGGGGGTCCCAGTCAGCCCCAGCATTTT; CDR3aa: CASSNPGGPSQPQHF
v_gene: TRBV7-8; j_gene: TRBJ2-3; abundance: once; d_gene: TRBD1; CDR3nt: TGTGCCAGCAGCTTCGGCGACAGGGGGGGCGCAGATACGCAGTATTTT; CDR3aa: CASSFGDRGGADTQYF
v_gene: TRBV18; j_gene: TRBJ1-1; abundance: few; d_gene: -; CDR3nt: TGTGCCAGCTCACCTGGCGGGGGGCGTCGTACTGAAGCTTTCTTT; CDR3aa: CASSPGGGRRTEAFF
v_gene: TRBV7-8; j_gene: TRBJ2-2; abundance: -; d_gene: TRBD2; CDR3nt: TGTGCCAGCAGCATCGGGACTAGCGGGGTCACCGGGGAGCTGTTTTTT; CDR3aa: CASSIGTSGVTGELFF
v_gene: TRBV12-3/TRBV12-4; j_gene: TRBJ1-5; abundance: -; d_gene: -; CDR3nt: TGTGCCAGCAGATCAGGTCAACGCCAGCCCCAGCATTTT; CDR3aa: CASRSGQRQPQHF
v_gene: TRBV11-2; j_gene: TRBJ1-3; abundance: -; d_gene: -; CDR3nt: TGTGCCAGCAGCTTAGTTGGAAACACCATATATTTT; CDR3aa: CASSLVGNTIYF
v_gene: TRBV7-9; j_gene: TRBJ2-3; abundance: -; d_gene: TRBD2; CDR3nt: TGTGCCAGCAGCTCAGGACTAGCGGGGTCGGCAGATACGCAGTATTTT; CDR3aa: CASSSGLAGSADTQYF
v_gene: TRBV6-4; j_gene: TRBJ1-1; abundance: -; d_gene: -; CDR3nt: TGTGCCAGCAGTGACTGGCCGAACACTGAAGCTTTCTTT; CDR3aa: CASSDWPNTEAFF
v_gene: TRBV5-1; j_gene: TRBJ2-2; abundance: -; d_gene: TRBD2; CDR3nt: TGCGCCAGCAGCTTGGTGGCTAGCGGGGACCTCACCGGGGAGCTGTTTTTT; CDR3aa: CASSLVASGDLTGELFF
v_gene: TRBV21-1; j_gene: TRBJ2-1; abundance: once; d_gene: -; CDR3nt: TGTGCCAGCAGCAAAAATCCCCGTCAGATGAGCTACAATGAGCAGTTCTTC; CDR3aa: CASSKNPRQMSYNEQFF
v_gene: TRBV19; j_gene: TRBJ1-1; abundance: -; d_gene: TRBD1; CDR3nt: TGTGCCAGTAGTCCTCGGACAGGGGGCCTCACTGAAGCTTTCTTT; CDR3aa: CASSPRTGGLTEAFF
v_gene: TRBV7-9; j_gene: TRBJ2-3; abundance: -; d_gene: -; CDR3nt: TGTGCCAGCAGCGGCAAGGATGGTAGTACGCAGTATTTT; CDR3aa: CASSGKDGSTQYF
v_gene: TRBV14; j_gene: TRBJ1-5; abundance: -; d_gene: -; CDR3nt: TGTGCCAGCAGCCAAGATAGCAATCAGCCCCAGCATTTT; CDR3aa: CASSQDSNQPQHF
v_gene: TRBV6-2/TRBV6-3; j_gene: TRBJ1-5; abundance: -; d_gene: TRBD1; CDR3nt: TGTGCCAGCAGTTCGGGACAGGGGGCGGGGCGGCCCCAGCATTTT; CDR3aa: CASSSGQGAGRPQHF
v_gene: TRBV30; j_gene: TRBJ1-6; abundance: once; d_gene: -; CDR3nt: TGTGCCTGGAGTGTAGTCGGATTGCCCCTCCACTTT; CDR3aa: CAWSVVGLPLHF
v_gene: TRBV7-3; j_gene: TRBJ2-1; abundance: -; d_gene: -; CDR3nt: TGTGCCAGCAGCTTGGACGGAACCTACAATGAGCAGTTCTTC; CDR3aa: CASSLDGTYNEQFF
v_gene: TRBV6-2/TRBV6-3; j_gene: TRBJ2-1; abundance: -; d_gene: TRBD2; CDR3nt: TGTGCCAGCAGTTACCCCCGACAGCGGGGGAAGGGTGAGCAGTTCTTC; CDR3aa: CASSYPRQRGKGEQFF
v_gene: TRBV19; j_gene: TRBJ1-1; abundance: once; d_gene: -; CDR3nt: TGTGCCAGTACCCTCGGGAACACTGAAGCTTTCTTT; CDR3aa: CASTLGNTEAFF
v_gene: TRBV2; j_gene: TRBJ1-5; abundance: -; d_gene: -; CDR3nt: TGTGCCAGCAGTGCCGGAGTCGGGGGGGGCAATCAGCCCCAGCATTTT; CDR3aa: CASSAGVGGGNQPQHF
v_gene: TRBV6-2/TRBV6-3; j_gene: TRBJ1-5; abundance: -; d_gene: -; CDR3nt: TGTGCCAGCAGTTACGGGACCGCTCAACAGCCCCAGCATTTT; CDR3aa: CASSYGTAQQPQHF
v_gene: TRBV11-2; j_gene: TRBJ1-1; abundance: once; d_gene: -; CDR3nt: TGTGCCAGCAGCTACGGAGGGGGTACTGAAGCTTTCTTT; CDR3aa: CASSYGGGTEAFF
v_gene: TRBV10-2; j_gene: TRBJ2-7; abundance: -; d_gene: -; CDR3nt: TGCGCCAGCAGATCCGGACTCGCCTACGAGCAGTACTTC; CDR3aa: CASRSGLAYEQYF
v_gene: TRBV5-8; j_gene: TRBJ1-1; abundance: -; d_gene: -; CDR3nt: TGTGCCAGCAGCCATCCAAACACTGAAGCTTTCTTT; CDR3aa: CASSHPNTEAFF
v_gene: TRBV6-5; j_gene: TRBJ1-3; abundance: -; d_gene: -; CDR3nt: TGTGCCAGCAGCACAGGGCGGAGAAACACCATATATTTT; CDR3aa: CASSTGRRNTIYF
v_gene: TRBV13; j_gene: TRBJ1-5; abundance: -; d_gene: -; CDR3nt: TGTGCCAGCAGCCACGGGGGAGATCAGCCCCAGCATTTT; CDR3aa: CASSHGGDQPQHF
v_gene: TRBV19; j_gene: TRBJ1-5; abundance: -; d_gene: -; CDR3nt: TGTGCCAGTAGAACACGGACAGCCTACAATCAGCCCCAGCATTTT; CDR3aa: CASRTRTAYNQPQHF
v_gene: TRBV25-1; j_gene: TRBJ2-7; abundance: -; d_gene: TRBD1; CDR3nt: TGTGCCAGCAGTGAGCCGGGACAGAGGATCTACGAGCAGTACTTC; CDR3aa: CASSEPGQRIYEQYF
v_gene: TRBV30; j_gene: TRBJ1-6; abundance: once; d_gene: -; CDR3nt: TGTGCCTGGAGTGCCGGGGGAGGAACACCCCTCCACTTT; CDR3aa: CAWSAGGGTPLHF
v_gene: TRBV5-5; j_gene: TRBJ2-7; abundance: -; d_gene: -; CDR3nt: TGTGCCAGCAGCTCGAACTGGGTGTCCTACGAGCAGTACTTC; CDR3aa: CASSSNWVSYEQYF
v_gene: TRBV3-1/TRBV3-2; j_gene: TRBJ2-7; abundance: -; d_gene: -; CDR3nt: TGTGCCAGCAGCCAAGACGTCAGTTCCTACGAGCAGTACTTC; CDR3aa: CASSQDVSSYEQYF
v_gene: TRBV24-1; j_gene: TRBJ1-2; abundance: -; d_gene: -; CDR3nt: TGTGCCACCCGCGCCTGGGGGAACTATGGCTACACCTTC; CDR3aa: CATRAWGNYGYTF
v_gene: TRBV7-6; j_gene: TRBJ2-7; abundance: -; d_gene: -; CDR3nt: TGTGCCAGCAGCTTAGGTCCCGACACCTACGAGCAGTACTTC; CDR3aa: CASSLGPDTYEQYF
v_gene: TRBV6-2/TRBV6-3; j_gene: TRBJ1-2; abundance: -; d_gene: -; CDR3nt: TGTGCCAGCAGTAACCCTGACATGCCTAACTATGGCTACACCTTC; CDR3aa: CASSNPDMPNYGYTF
v_gene: TRBV24-1; j_gene: TRBJ2-7; abundance: -; d_gene: -; CDR3nt: TGTGCCACCAGTGTCGGATACGAGCAGTACTTC; CDR3aa: CATSVGYEQYF
v_gene: TRBV27; j_gene: TRBJ1-2; abundance: -; d_gene: -; CDR3nt: TGTGCCAGCAGCCCTATTAGGGATTTCTATGGCTACACCTTC; CDR3aa: CASSPIRDFYGYTF
v_gene: TRBV7-2; j_gene: TRBJ1-1; abundance: once; d_gene: -; CDR3nt: TGTGCCAGCAGCGCGAGGGGTATCAGTAAAGCTTTCTTT; CDR3aa: CASSARGISKAFF